A single sample gave rise to the 21 T cell receptor beta chains below, sequenced in a study of blood T cell repertoires in COVID-19. The assay was immunoSEQ multiplex PCR, and TCRdb's table has in-frame clones only and misses some. The sample lists tens of thousands of clones, over 65% occurring once. The sample comprised peripheral blood. The receptors were sampled from a human donor in a cohort sampled during active COVID-19.

The chain couples TRBV4-3 to TRBJ1-2, with 9 bases lining up with TRBD1. Germline lookup yields CDR1 LGHNA and CDR2 YSLEER. The V gene end was trimmed by 1 base and the J gene end by 13 bases; junction bases not matched to a gene: 10. This CDR3 contains 14 residues. The CDR3 region is CASSQAEQGAVCTF. The CDR3 coding sequence is TGCGCCAGCAGCCAAGCTGAACAGGGGGCGGTCTGCACCTTC.

The rearrangement joins TRBV11-1 to TRBJ2-3; 7 bases fit TRBD2. J was trimmed by 6 bases and V by 1 base; bases with no gene match: 4. This CDR3 has 14 residues. Germline CDR1 is SGHAT and CDR2 is FQDESV (reference sequence). DNA of the CDR3: TGTGCCAGCAGCTTAGGCGGGAGTAGGGATACGCAGTATTTT. Its protein is CASSLGGSRDTQYF.

The V and J genes are TRBV2 and TRBJ1-2, with D possibly TRBD1 on 6 matching bases. The V gene lost 7 bases and the J gene lost 3 bases, with 12 bases spanning the gap. Germline CDR1 and CDR2: SNHLY and FYNNEI. This CDR3 comprises 13 residues. In nucleotides, the CDR3 is TGTGCCAGCAACCGACAGGCGTACTATGGCTACACCTTC. Encoded protein: CASNRQAYYGYTF.

The J gene is TRBJ1-5, the V gene TRBV25-1; D may be TRBD1 (5 bases). The germline V and J ends were trimmed by 3 bases and 5 bases, with 11 bases remaining between them. Per the germline V gene, CDR1 is MGHDK and CDR2 is SYGVNS. This CDR3 contains 14 residues. The CDR3 is CASSDRQQDQPQHF. CDR3 nucleotides: TGTGCCAGCAGTGACAGACAGCAGGATCAGCCCCAGCATTTT.

This clone has ten or more counts. The V call is TRBV28, the J call TRBJ1-2, with a weak D call TRBD1 (5 bases). The CDR3 is made up of 15 amino acids. The germline V gene encodes CDR1 MDHEN and CDR2 SYDVKM. The V end lost 11 bases, the J end lost 4 bases, and 23 bases lay between the germline ends. CDR3 region: CAARNRRSQFYGYTF. DNA of the CDR3: TGTGCCGCGCGGAACAGGCGCTCTCAATTCTATGGCTACACCTTC.

This clone was observed a few times. The chain links TRBV5-1 to TRBJ2-2, with a tentative D call TRBD1 (6 bases). Germline V gene data show CDR1 as SGHRS and CDR2 as YFSETQ. The CDR3 extends over 14 amino acids. Trimming removed 2 bases from V and 6 bases from J, with 11 bases in between. The CDR3, as DNA: TGCGCCAGCAGCTTCGCGACAGGTGCCGGGGAGCTGTTTTTT. Protein: CASSFATGAGELFF.

J is TRBJ2-7 and V is TRBV29-1; D is possibly TRBD1 (6 bases). The germline gives CDR1 SQVTM, CDR2 ANQGSEA. V lost 4 bases, J lost 3 bases, and 10 bases lay in between. The CDR3 runs to 12 residues. The CDR3 loop reads CSVGGQLYEQYF. The CDR3 DNA reads TGCAGCGTTGGCGGACAGCTCTACGAGCAGTACTTC.

The CDR3 is CASSVGTSGRVHEQYF. The CDR3 DNA is TGTGCCAGTAGTGTAGGGACTAGCGGGAGGGTCCACGAGCAGTACTTC. The rearrangement uses TRBV19 and TRBJ2-7, with 16 bases identical to TRBD2. V was clipped by 5 bases and J by 5 bases; unmatched bases: 6. The germline CDR1 and CDR2 sequences are LNHDA and SQIVND (reference sequence). The length of the CDR3 is 16 residues.

This rearrangement joins TRBV29-1 to TRBJ2-7; TRBD1 agrees at 9 bases. Germline trimming cut 2 bases from V and 2 bases from J; bases unmatched to any gene: 7. The CDR3 is 15 residues long. Germline loops: CDR1 SQVTM, CDR2 ANQGSEA. CDR3 protein: CSVEILGTGTYEQYF. CDR3 DNA sequence: TGCAGCGTTGAAATTCTGGGGACAGGGACCTACGAGCAGTACTTC.

The chain couples TRBV29-1 to TRBJ1-2; 11 nucleotides line up with TRBD1. V was clipped by 4 bases and J by 2 bases; unmatched bases: 6. This CDR3 has 15 amino acids. Germline CDR1 SQVTM, CDR2 ANQGSEA. The CDR3 sequence is CSVARTGGGNYGYTF. In nucleotides, the CDR3 is TGCAGCGTTGCCCGGACAGGGGGCGGAAACTATGGCTACACCTTC.

The genes are TRBV4-2 and TRBJ1-2, with 7 bases fitting TRBD1. The CDR3 length is 15 residues. CDR1 is LGHNA and CDR2 is YNFKEQ in the germline V gene. The trim removed 0 bases at V and 7 bases at J, leaving 8 bases unmatched. CDR3 DNA: TGTGCCAGCAGCCAAGATCCCGGACAGGAGGCTGGCTACACCTTC. It translates to CASSQDPGQEAGYTF.

With regard to this clone: One junction end does not reproduce the germline sequence, and a read error may be involved. The chain is built from TRBV19 and TRBJ2-1; TRBD1 might be the D (6 bases). The CDR3 length is 17 residues. Germline V CDR1 and CDR2: LNHDA, SQIVND (reference sequence). Here the CDR3 reads CASSTRQTGDLYNGQFF. The CDR3 coding sequence is TGTGCCAGTAGTACGAGACAGACAGGAGATCTTTACAATGGGCAGTTCTTC.

This clone was counted a few times. This chain connects TRBV28 to TRBJ2-7; 7 positions match TRBD2. Germline V gene sequence: CDR1 MDHEN, CDR2 SYDVKM. After removal of 11 bases from V and 5 bases from J, the junction contained 12 bases not matched to a gene. CDR3 length: 13 amino acids. The CDR3 nucleotides are TGTGCCTGCCGGGAGGTTTCGCGTAACGAGCAGTACTTC. This gives the protein CACREVSRNEQYF.

V is TRBV6-5 and J is TRBJ1-1; the D gene is possibly TRBD1 (6 bases). The CDR3 is 14 residues long. The V end lost 5 bases, the J end lost 1 base, and 11 bases lay between the germline ends. CDR1 is MNHEY and CDR2 is SVGAGI in the germline V gene. CDR3 loop: CASSRGRGNTEAFF. For the CDR3, the DNA is TGTGCCAGCAGTCGCGGCAGGGGGAACACTGAAGCTTTCTTT.

The chain uses TRBV9 and TRBJ2-1, with a weak D call TRBD1 (5 bases). Trimming took 0 bases from V and 6 from J, leaving 16 bases between them. The germline CDR1 and CDR2 sequences are SGDLS and YYNGEE. The CDR3 spans 16 residues. The CDR3 region has the DNA TGTGCCAGCAGCGTAGTCAGGGTTGCAGCCCTCAATGAGCAGTTCTTC. This sequence encodes CASSVVRVAALNEQFF.

The genes are TRBV3-1 (or the pseudogene TRBV3-2) and TRBJ2-5; 7 positions agree with TRBD2. V dropped 1 base and J dropped 4; count of bases not matched to a gene: 9. The CDR3 contains 16 residues. CDR1 is LGHDT and CDR2 is YNNKEL in the germline V gene (reference sequence). Here the CDR3 reads CASSQGSSGDGETQYF. CDR3 nucleotide sequence: TGTGCCAGCAGCCAAGGTTCTAGCGGAGACGGAGAGACCCAGTACTTC.

This clone was recorded a few times. One end of the junction fails to match germline, which may point to a read error. The chain uses TRBV20-1 and TRBJ2-7; 11 nucleotides agree with TRBD2. CDR3 length: 11 amino acids. Germline-derived CDR1 and CDR2 are DFQATT and SNEGSKA (reference sequence). In nucleotides, the CDR3 is TGCAGTGCTAGAGCGGGACTAGCGGTGGGTTTC. Protein sequence: CSARAGLAVGF.

J is TRBJ2-7 and V is TRBV20-1; a possible D gene is TRBD1 (5 bases). The CDR3 sequence is 10 residues long. Looked up from germline, CDR1 is DFQATT and CDR2 is SNEGSKA (reference sequence). V dropped 6 bases and J dropped 6 bases, with 9 bases sitting between them. The CDR3 nucleotides are TGCAGTGCGCAGGGTTCCGAGCAGTACTTC. It encodes CSAQGSEQYF.

This rearrangement joins TRBV27 to TRBJ2-5, with TRBD1 matching over 9 bases. The CDR3 sequence is 12 residues long. Germline assignment: CDR1 MNHEY and CDR2 SMNVEV (reference sequence). V trimming: 6 bases; J trimming: 4 bases; junction bases outside the gene matches: 0. CDR3 bases: TGTGCCAGCAGGACAGGGGGAGAGACCCAGTACTTC. It specifies CASRTGGETQYF.

This chain joins TRBV4-1 and TRBJ2-5; the D gene is possibly TRBD1 (7 bases). The CDR3 runs to 14 residues. Per the germline V gene, CDR1 is MGHRA and CDR2 is YSYEKL. Trimming pared 8 bases from V and 5 bases from J, leaving 18 bases between. The CDR3 coding sequence is TGCGCCAGCGGCCCACCGACAGGGAGGGAGACCCAGTACTTC. Its protein is CASGPPTGRETQYF.

The chain links TRBV7-9 to TRBJ2-3, with 9 nucleotides matching TRBD2. This CDR3 comprises 15 residues. With V trimmed by 9 bases and J by 1 base, 8 bases remained unmatched. Germline V gene lookup returns CDR1 SEHNR and CDR2 FQNEAQ (reference sequence). The CDR3, as DNA: TGTGCCAGTGTTGGTAGCGGGGGCCGCACAGATACGCAGTATTTT. This sequence encodes CASVGSGGRTDTQYF.